This T cell receptor beta chain was found in a study of OX40 agonist ivuxolimab in advanced cancers. Study outcomes and limitations: Blood T cells, both CD4+ and CD8+, expanded clonally by week 6 at 0.1 to 3.0 mg/kg.

Profiling relied on immunoSEQ multiplex PCR, and the TCRdb table lists in-frame clones only, not all of them. In the table there are 50,000 to 70,000 clones, approximately 86% of which are singletons. Germline lookup yields CDR1 MGHRA and CDR2 YSYEKL. V dropped 3 bases and J dropped 5 bases, with 17 bases sitting between them. This CDR3 spans 16 amino acids. This clone was seen a few times. Antigen: not known. Source: CD4+ or CD8+ T cells sorted from blood, taken in a trial of the OX40 agonist ivuxolimab. This sequence was found in an adult with an advanced solid tumor such as melanoma, head and neck, liver or kidney cancer. The genes are TRBV4-1 and TRBJ1-5; perhaps TRBD1 as D (5 bases). The DNA of the CDR3 is TGCGCCAGCAGCCAGGATGGTGGGGGACTGCATCAGCCCCAGCATTTT. It codes for CASSQDGGGLHQPQHF.